One and the same sample provided the 13 T cell receptor beta chains below, sequenced in a study of cytomegalovirus exposure and HLA in healthy donors. PCR was performed using 60 Vbeta and 13 Jbeta primers. Repertoires were generated with immunoSEQ multiplex PCR, while TCRdb's copy carries only in-frame clones and drops some. Here the sample spans about 34,000 clones, about 87% being singletons. The sequencing input was PBMCs. The receptors were gathered from a boy between 10 and 17 years old in good health and CMV-seronegative.

This clone was counted between two and nine times. The gene calls are TRBV29-1 and TRBJ1-1, with D possibly matching TRBD1 (6 bases). Between the trimmed V and J ends, which lost 8 bases and 4 bases, there was a span of 14 bases. Germline loops: CDR1 SQVTM, CDR2 ANQGSEA. This CDR3 spans 12 amino acids. CDR3 DNA: TGCAGCTTCACCAGGGGAGCCACTGAAGCTTTCTTT. Protein: CSFTRGATEAFF.

The rearrangement links TRBV27 to TRBJ2-2; the D gene is possibly TRBD1 (6 bases). The germline V gene has CDR1 MNHEY and CDR2 SMNVEV (reference sequence). Trimming took 6 bases from V and 1 from J, leaving 12 bases between them. The CDR3 spans 15 residues. CDR3 residues: CASSLSRGNTGELFF. The CDR3 DNA is TGTGCCAGCAGCCTGAGCAGGGGGAACACCGGGGAGCTGTTTTTT.

This clone was recorded a few times. The chain carries TRBV5-1 and TRBJ2-3, with 12 bases aligning to TRBD2. This CDR3 is 16 amino acids long. Germline V gene data show CDR1 as SGHRS and CDR2 as YFSETQ. Trimming at V came to 7 bases and at J to 0 bases, leaving 6 bases not matched to a gene. In DNA, the CDR3 is TGCGCCAGCGGGACTAGCGGGCGACCTAGCACAGATACGCAGTATTTT. It codes for CASGTSGRPSTDTQYF. Looking up the rest from reference TRBV5-1 and TRBJ2-3 gives the full variable domain: KAGVTQTPRYLIKTRGQQVTLSCSPISGHRSVSWYQQTPGQGLQFLFEYFSETQRNKGNFPGRFSGRQFSNSRSEMNVSTLELGDSALYLCASGTSGRPSTDTQYFGPGTRLTVL.

The chain links TRBV11-2 to TRBJ2-2, with a weak D call TRBD2 (6 bases). This CDR3 is built from 18 residues. Germline V CDR1 and CDR2: SGHAT, FQNNGV. Trimming stripped 5 bases from V and 1 base from J, with 20 bases between. In DNA form, the CDR3 reads TGTGCCAGCAGCAAATCGACCTGGGGGGATAGGAACACCGGGGAGCTGTTTTTT. Translating gives CASSKSTWGDRNTGELFF. The whole variable domain, filled in from reference TRBV11-2 and TRBJ2-2, reads EAGVAQSPRYKIIEKRQSVAFWCNPISGHATLYWYQQILGQGPKLLIQFQNNGVVDDSQLPKDRFSAERLKGVDSTLKIQPAKLEDSAVYLCASSKSTWGDRNTGELFFGEGSRLTVL.

This chain connects TRBV15 to TRBJ2-7; D unclear. There are 15 residues in the CDR3. Germline V lookup: CDR1 LNHNV, CDR2 YYDKDF (reference sequence). V lost 0 bases and J lost 2, with 11 bases in between. The CDR3, as DNA: TGTGCCACCAGCAGAGATCAGAGCGCAGCCTACGAGCAGTACTTC. This gives the protein CATSRDQSAAYEQYF.

The V gene is TRBV7-9, the J gene TRBJ2-3, with no clear D. Between the trimmed V and J ends, which lost 5 bases and 0 bases, there was a span of 12 bases. Germline V lookup: CDR1 SEHNR, CDR2 FQNEAQ (reference sequence). The CDR3 runs 15 residues. CDR3 protein: CASSQPLASTDTQYF. CDR3 DNA: TGTGCCAGCAGCCAGCCATTAGCTAGCACAGATACGCAGTATTTT.

V usage is TRBV10-3 and J usage is TRBJ2-3, with D possibly matching TRBD1 (6 bases). V lost 6 bases to trimming and J lost 0 bases, with 13 bases between them. The CDR3 runs 15 residues. Per the germline V gene, CDR1 is ENHRY and CDR2 is SYGVKD. This chain's CDR3 is CAISQQGDSTDTQYF. The CDR3 region has the DNA TGTGCCATCAGCCAACAGGGAGATAGCACAGATACGCAGTATTTT.

The V call is TRBV6-1, the J call TRBJ1-1; no clear D gene. The CDR3 has 13 amino acids. In germline, CDR1 is MNHNS, CDR2 SASEGT. V was clipped by 4 bases and J by 5 bases, with 11 bases between them. CDR3 sequence: CASSVAPGTEAFF. The CDR3 nucleotides are TGTGCCAGCAGTGTGGCACCGGGGACTGAAGCTTTCTTT.

This chain uses TRBV27 with TRBJ1-5; 8 bases fit TRBD1. The V gene end was trimmed by 3 bases and the J gene end by 7 bases; junction bases not matched to a gene: 5. Germline CDR1 is MNHEY and CDR2 is SMNVEV (reference sequence). This CDR3 has 14 amino acids. The CDR3 nucleotides are TGTGCCAGCAGTTTGGACAGGGTCAGGCAGCCCCAGCATTTT. It encodes CASSLDRVRQPQHF.

The chain joins TRBV4-2 to TRBJ2-5; D gene uncertain. The CDR3 is 14 residues long. Germline CDR1 reads LGHNA; CDR2 reads YNFKEQ. Trimming cost V 0 bases and J 5 bases, with 10 bases left between them. The CDR3 sequence is CASSQDSVKETQYF. CDR3 DNA: TGTGCCAGCAGCCAAGACTCAGTGAAGGAGACCCAGTACTTC.

The gene calls are TRBV2 and TRBJ1-1, with TRBD1 as a possible D gene (5 bases). The CDR3 is 13 amino acids. Germline V gene data show CDR1 as SNHLY and CDR2 as FYNNEI. Between the trimmed V and J ends, which lost 4 bases and 7 bases, there was a span of 13 bases. CDR3 nucleotides: TGTGCCAGCAGTGGAAGACAGCTTAGTGAAGCTTTCTTT. Amino acids: CASSGRQLSEAFF.

V usage is TRBV7-6 and J usage is TRBJ2-2, with D maybe TRBD1 (6 bases). The germline V gene encodes CDR1 SGHVS and CDR2 FNYEAQ. Trimming took off 1 base at V and 4 bases at J, with 7 bases between the two ends. This CDR3 region has 14 residues. The CDR3 nucleotides read TGTGCCAGCAGCTTAGTAGGGGGCACCGGGGAGCTGTTTTTT. This codes for CASSLVGGTGELFF.

The rearrangement uses TRBV4-1 and TRBJ2-7; D is ambiguous. The V gene's germline CDR1 is MGHRA and CDR2 YSYEKL. This CDR3 has 13 amino acids. Trimming removed 10 bases from V and 2 bases from J, with 15 bases in between. CDR3 in amino acids: CATSAALTYEQYF. The CDR3 DNA reads as TGCGCCACTTCGGCAGCGTTAACCTACGAGCAGTACTTC.